This TCR beta chain was recovered during a study of blood T cell repertoires in COVID-19. Study background: The United States, Italy and Spain were the sources of the acute and convalescent COVID-19 samples. T cells, B-cell-depleted T cells, or PBMCs supplied cDNA or gDNA.

Assay: immunoSEQ multiplex PCR; the TCRdb copy retains only in-frame clones and omits some. The sample lists about 380,000 clones; approximately 90% were seen once. The CDR3 covers 13 residues. Trimming took 1 base from V and 8 from J, leaving 12 bases between them. Germline CDR1 reads SGHVS; CDR2 reads FQNEAQ. Sequencing was done on a sample of PBMCs or T cells enriched from blood (not recorded which). The chain is built from TRBV7-8 and TRBJ2-7, with TRBD1 as a possible D gene (6 bases). The receptor was isolated from a woman between 18 and 29 years old who had recovered from COVID-19. The CDR3 DNA sequence: TGTGCCAGCAGCTTAGGGAACAGGGAAAAGCAGTACTTC. As protein: CASSLGNREKQYF.